A single sample gave rise to the 22 T cell receptor beta chains below, sequenced in a study of blood T cell repertoires in COVID-19. Profiling relied on immunoSEQ multiplex PCR, and the TCRdb table lists in-frame clones only, not all of them. The table includes about 380,000 clones, about 90% detected once. The source material was PBMCs or T cells enriched from blood (not recorded which). The receptors were sampled from a woman younger than 45 who had recovered from COVID-19.

V gene TRBV27 combines with J gene TRBJ1-1, with 8 bases fitting TRBD1. Germline V gene data show CDR1 as MNHEY and CDR2 as SMNVEV (reference sequence). The CDR3 is made up of 14 amino acids. With 3 bases clipped from V and 4 bases from J, the junction kept 4 bases outside the gene matches. The CDR3 is CASSFGTGATEAFF. The CDR3 DNA reads as TGTGCCAGCAGTTTTGGGACAGGCGCCACTGAAGCTTTCTTT.

The V gene is TRBV6-5, the J gene TRBJ1-1, with 8 bases lining up with TRBD1. The ends lost 6 bases at V and 4 bases at J; junction bases unmatched: 4. The CDR3 totals 13 residues. Germline V lookup: CDR1 MNHEY, CDR2 SVGAGI. This chain's CDR3 is CASRTGVTTEAFF. For the CDR3, the DNA is TGTGCCAGCAGGACAGGGGTGACCACTGAAGCTTTCTTT.

This clone occurred once. The chain joins TRBV5-1 to TRBJ2-7; a possible D gene is TRBD2 (5 bases). In germline, CDR1 is SGHRS, CDR2 YFSETQ. The CDR3 contains 14 residues. V lost 4 bases and J 2 bases, leaving 13 bases between the germline ends. The CDR3, as DNA: TGCGCCAGCAGCCGTGAGGGCGGAACCTACGAGCAGTACTTC. Residues: CASSREGGTYEQYF.

The chain combines TRBV15 with TRBJ2-1; 9 bases are shared with TRBD1. Germline loops: CDR1 LNHNV, CDR2 YYDKDF (reference sequence). The CDR3 spans 14 residues. V lost 1 base, J lost 8 bases, and 3 bases stayed unmatched. The CDR3 protein is CATSRVGTGYEQFF. CDR3 sequence (DNA): TGTGCCACCAGCAGAGTAGGGACAGGGTATGAGCAGTTCTTC.

The chain has TRBV5-1 and TRBJ2-3; tentative D call: TRBD1 (5 bases). Germline-derived CDR1 and CDR2 are SGHRS and YFSETQ. This CDR3 region has 15 residues. V lost 0 bases, J lost 4 bases, and 12 bases lay in between. The DNA of the CDR3 is TGCGCCAGCAGCTTGGAGGACAACGGAGCAGATACGCAGTATTTT. It encodes CASSLEDNGADTQYF.

The rearrangement uses TRBV14 and TRBJ2-1; D possibly corresponds to TRBD2 (5 bases). V lost 3 bases and J lost 4, with 10 bases in between. The CDR3 loop spans 14 amino acids. Germline CDR1 reads SGHDN; CDR2 reads FVKESK. The chain's CDR3 is CASSHRGPYNEQFF. CDR3 coding DNA: TGTGCCAGCAGCCATCGGGGTCCTTACAATGAGCAGTTCTTC.

This rearrangement joins TRBV6-5 to TRBJ2-3; tentative D call: TRBD2 (6 bases). This CDR3 has 14 residues. From germline, CDR1 is MNHEY and CDR2 SVGAGI. Trimming took 4 bases from V and 7 from J, leaving 15 bases between them. This CDR3 is CASSSGEVRNTQYF. The CDR3 nucleotides are TGTGCCAGCAGTTCGGGGGAAGTGAGGAATACGCAGTATTTT.

This chain connects TRBV13 to TRBJ2-7, with D possibly matching TRBD2 (6 bases). Trimming took 1 base from V and 2 from J, leaving 9 bases between them. Germline CDR1 is PRHDT and CDR2 is FYEKMQ (reference sequence). The CDR3 extends over 14 amino acids. The DNA of the CDR3 is TGTGCCAGCAGCTTAGCAGGCGGGGCCTACGAGCAGTACTTC. Translation gives CASSLAGGAYEQYF.

This sequence joins TRBV9 and TRBJ1-4, with TRBD1 as a possible D gene (5 bases). Germline values: CDR1 SGDLS, CDR2 YYNGEE. V lost 3 bases to trimming and J lost 8 bases, with 17 bases between them. The CDR3 contains 15 residues. This CDR3 reads CASSGGPGGGEKLFF. CDR3 sequence (DNA): TGTGCCAGCAGCGGCGGGCCGGGGGGAGGGGAAAAACTGTTTTTT.

The V gene is TRBV24-1, the J gene TRBJ2-3; possibly TRBD2 for D (6 bases). Per germline, CDR1 KGHDR and CDR2 SFDVKD. V lost 5 bases to trimming and J lost 3 bases, with 11 bases between them. The CDR3 is 14 amino acids. The DNA of the CDR3 is TGTGCCACCAGTGCCGGGGGAAGTACAGATACGCAGTATTTT. Protein sequence: CATSAGGSTDTQYF.

In the case of this clone: Additional DNA sequences in this sample encode the identical CDR3. The CDR3 bases are TGTGCCAGCAGTTACTCGGCAGGGGGAAATAATGAGCAGTTCTTC. It yields the protein CASSYSAGGNNEQFF. The J gene is TRBJ2-1, the V gene TRBV6-6, with 7 bases fitting TRBD1. Germline V gene lookup returns CDR1 MNHNY and CDR2 SVGAGI (reference sequence). J lost 7 bases, V lost 0 bases, and 6 bases had no gene match. This CDR3 is 15 amino acids long.

The chain carries TRBV27 and TRBJ2-7; 7 nucleotides line up with TRBD2. CDR3 length: 13 residues. Germline V gene sequence: CDR1 MNHEY, CDR2 SMNVEV (reference sequence). The junction had 5 bases not matched to a gene; V was cut back by 5 bases and J by 4 bases. The CDR3 sequence: CASSPRLAYEQYF. CDR3 nucleotides: TGTGCCAGCAGTCCCCGACTAGCTTACGAGCAGTACTTC.

The J gene is TRBJ2-1, the V gene TRBV28, with 7 bases matching TRBD2. The V segment lost 5 bases and the J segment 5 bases; nucleotides outside the gene matches: 12. From germline, CDR1 is MDHEN and CDR2 SYDVKM. The CDR3 consists of 16 residues. CDR3 region: CASSPTRGVGNNEQFF. The CDR3 coding sequence is TGTGCCAGCAGTCCAACCCGGGGGGTCGGGAACAATGAGCAGTTCTTC.

In this sample, this clone turned up once. The gene calls are TRBV7-9 and TRBJ1-2, with D possibly matching TRBD1 (5 bases). The V end was cut by 6 bases, the J end by 4 bases, with 15 bases between. CDR1 and CDR2 from the germline V gene are SEHNR and FQNEAQ (reference sequence). The CDR3 extends over 14 amino acids. The CDR3 is CASRNGRGTYGYTF. The CDR3 nucleotides are TGTGCCAGCAGAAACGGTCGGGGGACCTATGGCTACACCTTC.

V is TRBV7-9 and J is TRBJ2-3; 7 bases line up with TRBD2. CDR1 is SEHNR and CDR2 is FQNEAQ in the germline V gene (reference sequence). The CDR3 runs 18 residues. The V segment lost 1 base and the J segment 0 bases; nucleotides outside the gene matches: 10. CDR3 sequence: CASSLEGGREISTDTQYF. The CDR3 nucleotides are TGTGCCAGCAGCTTAGAAGGAGGGCGGGAGATAAGCACAGATACGCAGTATTTT.

The V and J genes are TRBV5-4 and TRBJ2-3, with 14 bases aligning to TRBD2. Germline assignment: CDR1 SGHNT and CDR2 YYREEE (reference sequence). The trim removed 3 bases at V and 2 bases at J, leaving 5 bases unmatched. The CDR3 covers 17 residues. The CDR3: CASSSGLAGGYTDTQYF. In DNA, the CDR3 is TGTGCCAGCAGCTCCGGACTAGCGGGGGGATACACAGATACGCAGTATTTT.

The chain recombines TRBV11-3 with TRBJ2-3; a weak D match, TRBD1 (7 bases). The CDR3 is made up of 14 amino acids. Germline CDR1 and CDR2: SGHNT and YENEEA. Between the trimmed V and J ends, which lost 5 bases and 4 bases, there was a span of 13 bases. The CDR3: CASSGQGGADTQYF. CDR3 nucleotides: TGTGCCAGCAGCGGGCAGGGGGGTGCAGATACGCAGTATTTT.

The count of this clone is one. V and J are TRBV6-1 and TRBJ1-1, with 11 bases that match TRBD1. Germline V CDR1 and CDR2: MNHNS, SASEGT. Losses at the gene ends were 0 bases for V and 1 base for J; bases not matched to a gene: 4. This CDR3 spans 17 amino acids. In DNA, the CDR3 is TGTGCCAGCAGTGAAGCGGGACAGGGGGGTAGGAACACTGAAGCTTTCTTT. Translated: CASSEAGQGGRNTEAFF.

The V gene is TRBV5-1, the J gene TRBJ2-7, with D possibly TRBD1 on 6 matching bases. Trimming removed 2 bases at V and 5 bases at J, with 11 bases between. Germline-derived CDR1 and CDR2 are SGHRS and YFSETQ. The CDR3 totals 13 residues. CDR3 loop: CASSFQGLHEQYF. CDR3 in DNA: TGCGCCAGCAGCTTCCAGGGGCTTCACGAGCAGTACTTC.

This chain links TRBV27 with TRBJ2-7; tentative D call: TRBD1 (6 bases). V was cut by 3 bases and J by 3 bases, with 15 bases left in between. The length of the CDR3 is 15 residues. Germline V gene lookup returns CDR1 MNHEY and CDR2 SMNVEV (reference sequence). The CDR3 DNA reads TGTGCCAGCAGTTTGGTGAGGGACAACCTCTACGAGCAGTACTTC. It specifies CASSLVRDNLYEQYF.

This clone is a singleton in its sample. The chain links TRBV5-1 to TRBJ1-2, with D perhaps matching TRBD1 (5 bases). V lost 3 bases, J lost 6 bases, and 12 bases lay in between. The CDR3 contains 13 residues. In germline, CDR1 is SGHRS, CDR2 YFSETQ. The CDR3 DNA reads as TGCGCCAGCAGCTCTTCGACAGTGGATGGCTACACCTTC. The encoded protein is CASSSSTVDGYTF.

The chain joins TRBV10-3 to TRBJ2-7; perhaps TRBD1 as D (5 bases). CDR1 is ENHRY and CDR2 is SYGVKD in the germline V gene. Trimming took 6 bases from V and 4 from J, leaving 13 bases between them. CDR3 length equals 13 residues. This chain's CDR3 is CAISPAGPYEQYF. CDR3 coding DNA: TGTGCCATCAGCCCGGCAGGGCCATACGAGCAGTACTTC.